A selection of T cell receptor beta chains follows, all from one sample in a study of blood T cell repertoires in COVID-19. Here immunoSEQ multiplex PCR was the method, and the copy in TCRdb shows in-frame clones only, minus some. Of approximately 130,000 clones in the sample, roughly four fifths were seen once. The source material was peripheral blood. The receptors here all came from a human donor in a cohort sampled during active COVID-19. The CDR3 runs from the conserved cysteine through the conserved F or W. A D gene is named only where the DNA matches it firmly. Size is stated for part of the rows, as once, few or many counts, or as a class when the clone is expanded.

v_call	d_call	j_call	clone_size	cdr3_aa	cdr3_nt
TRBV6-5	TRBD1	TRBJ1-2	.	CASSYGQGGYGYTF	TGTGCCAGCAGTTACGGACAGGGAGGCTATGGCTACACCTTC
TRBV3-1/TRBV3-2	.	TRBJ1-1	.	CASSQDRQRNTEAFF	TGTGCCAGCAGCCAAGATCGACAGAGGAACACTGAAGCTTTCTTT
TRBV6-5	TRBD1	TRBJ1-2	.	CASRGTGIYGYTF	TGTGCCAGCAGGGGGACAGGGATCTATGGCTACACCTTC
TRBV10-3	.	TRBJ2-1	.	CAISEAGSSSEEQFF	TGTGCCATCAGTGAGGCAGGGTCTTCATCCGAAGAGCAGTTCTTC
TRBV5-1	TRBD1	TRBJ2-1	.	CASSLEAGGSYNEQFF	TGCGCCAGCAGCTTGGAAGCAGGGGGCTCCTACAATGAGCAGTTCTTC
TRBV10-3	.	TRBJ2-7	.	CARRADLRSGVSYEQYF	TGTGCCAGGAGAGCCGATCTTCGGTCAGGGGTGTCCTACGAGCAGTACTTC
TRBV9	.	TRBJ2-7	.	CASSPHQGAFYEQYF	TGTGCCAGCAGCCCCCACCAGGGCGCCTTCTACGAGCAGTACTTC
TRBV7-8	.	TRBJ1-1	.	CASSLEREEGEAFF	TGTGCCAGCAGCTTAGAAAGGGAGGAAGGTGAAGCTTTCTTT
TRBV6-6	TRBD1	TRBJ1-1	few	CASSSRGRGNTEAFF	TGTGCCAGCAGCTCAAGGGGGCGAGGAAACACTGAAGCTTTCTTT
TRBV29-1	TRBD1	TRBJ1-1	.	CSAIRTGLHSDMNTEAFF	TGCAGCGCCATCCGGACAGGGCTTCACTCGGACATGAACACTGAAGCTTTCTTT
TRBV5-1	TRBD1	TRBJ1-5	.	CASSLDRGRDQPQHF	TGCGCCAGCAGCTTGGACAGGGGGCGAGATCAGCCCCAGCATTTT
TRBV9	TRBD2	TRBJ2-2	.	CASSVGGLEGTGELFF	TGTGCCAGCAGCGTAGGGGGACTAGAGGGAACCGGGGAGCTGTTTTTT
TRBV3-1/TRBV3-2	.	TRBJ2-3	.	CASSQDLAGGPSTQYF	TGTGCCAGCAGCCAAGATCTTGCCGGGGGGCCTAGTACGCAGTATTTT
TRBV5-3	TRBD2	TRBJ2-3	.	CARSLEPRGRVPGDTQYF	TGTGCCAGAAGCTTGGAGCCCCGCGGGAGGGTCCCTGGGGATACGCAGTATTTT
TRBV5-1	.	TRBJ2-7	.	CASSLEAGPYEQYF	TGCGCCAGCAGCTTGGAGGCAGGCCCATACGAGCAGTACTTC
TRBV2	.	TRBJ2-7	many	CASWSDSSYEQYF	TGTGCCAGCTGGTCCGACAGCTCCTACGAGCAGTACTTC
TRBV6-5	TRBD1	TRBJ2-2	.	CASSFTGAGELFF	TGTGCCAGCAGTTTCACAGGGGCTGGGGAGCTGTTTTTT
TRBV6-4	.	TRBJ1-1	.	CASIFQAYTEAFF	TGTGCCAGCATATTTCAGGCGTACACTGAAGCTTTCTTT
TRBV6-4	TRBD1	TRBJ1-6	many	CASSAAGQGDGSPLHF	TGTGCCAGCAGTGCGGCGGGGCAGGGGGATGGTTCACCCCTCCACTTT
TRBV12-3/TRBV12-4	.	TRBJ2-1	.	CASSPQGSEQFF	TGTGCCAGCAGTCCTCAGGGGTCTGAGCAGTTCTTC
TRBV7-2	.	TRBJ2-1	.	CASSLQADEQFF	TGTGCCAGCAGCCTACAGGCGGATGAGCAGTTCTTC
TRBV30	TRBD1	TRBJ2-7	.	CAWSVNRGYEQYF	TGTGCCTGGAGTGTAAACAGGGGCTACGAGCAGTACTTC
TRBV7-3	TRBD2	TRBJ2-2	.	CASSLSGSGVAGELFF	TGTGCCAGCAGCTTAAGTGGTAGCGGGGTTGCCGGGGAGCTGTTTTTT
TRBV28	.	TRBJ1-1	.	CASSLQGPNTEAFF	TGTGCCAGCAGTTTACAGGGGCCGAACACTGAAGCTTTCTTT
TRBV6-5	.	TRBJ1-1	.	CASSVNTEAFF	TGTGCCAGCAGCGTTAACACTGAAGCTTTCTTT
TRBV15	.	TRBJ2-2	.	CATSRDPGFGELFF	TGTGCCACCAGCAGAGATCCAGGTTTCGGGGAGCTGTTTTTT
TRBV19	.	TRBJ1-1	.	CATMPLIGENTEAFF	TGTGCCACTATGCCCCTGATAGGGGAGAACACTGAAGCTTTCTTT
TRBV18	.	TRBJ2-3	.	CASSPQGSTDTQYF	TGTGCCAGCTCACCTCAGGGGAGCACAGATACGCAGTATTTT